The 3 T cell receptor beta chains in this list originate from one sample, sequenced in a study of CD8 T cells in ankylosing spondylitis. TCRdb re-analysed the 5' RACE reads in MiXCR, keeping a single row per CDR3 protein. The sample has about 160,000 distinct CDR3 sequences; roughly 10% are singletons. The material sequenced was blood, either unsorted or a sorted T cell fraction (not recorded which). Source of these receptors: a female donor with ankylosing spondylitis or in good health (not recorded which).

This clonotype has a handful of counts. The chain is built from TRBV5-6 and TRBJ2-3; D gene unclear. The V end lost 4 bases, the J end lost 0 bases, and 12 bases lay between the germline ends. The germline V gene encodes CDR1 SGHDT and CDR2 YYEEEE. There are 15 residues in the CDR3. DNA of the CDR3: TGTGCCAGCAGCCCTACGCTCTCTAGCACAGATACGCAGTATTTT. It codes for CASSPTLSSTDTQYF. The full variable domain, its missing parts supplied by reference TRBV5-6 and TRBJ2-3, is DAGVTQSPTHLIKTRGQQVTLRCSPKSGHDTVSWYQQALGQGPQFIFQYYEEEERQRGNFPDRFSGHQFPNYSSELNVNALLLGDSALYLCASSPTLSSTDTQYFGPGTRLTVL.

Worth noting for this clonotype: Germline is not matched at one junction end, which may reflect a read error. The chain links TRBV4-3 to TRBJ2-4; D perhaps matches TRBD2 (6 bases). The CDR3 loop spans 15 amino acids. Germline values: CDR1 LGHNA, CDR2 YSLEER. CDR3 nucleotides: TGCGCCAGCAGCCAGGTTAGGACTACGAAAAGCATTCAGTACTTC. This encodes CASSQVRTTKSIQYF.

The sample holds a few counts of this clonotype. The chain links TRBV6-5 to TRBJ2-2; TRBD1 aligns across 9 bases. This CDR3 has 16 residues. Germline CDR1 reads MNHEY; CDR2 reads SVGAGI. The V gene end was trimmed by 2 bases and the J gene end by 2 bases; junction bases not matched to a gene: 3. As DNA, the CDR3 is TGTGCCAGCAGTTACGGGGGACAGGGAAACACCGGGGAGCTGTTTTTT. Translation: CASSYGGQGNTGELFF.